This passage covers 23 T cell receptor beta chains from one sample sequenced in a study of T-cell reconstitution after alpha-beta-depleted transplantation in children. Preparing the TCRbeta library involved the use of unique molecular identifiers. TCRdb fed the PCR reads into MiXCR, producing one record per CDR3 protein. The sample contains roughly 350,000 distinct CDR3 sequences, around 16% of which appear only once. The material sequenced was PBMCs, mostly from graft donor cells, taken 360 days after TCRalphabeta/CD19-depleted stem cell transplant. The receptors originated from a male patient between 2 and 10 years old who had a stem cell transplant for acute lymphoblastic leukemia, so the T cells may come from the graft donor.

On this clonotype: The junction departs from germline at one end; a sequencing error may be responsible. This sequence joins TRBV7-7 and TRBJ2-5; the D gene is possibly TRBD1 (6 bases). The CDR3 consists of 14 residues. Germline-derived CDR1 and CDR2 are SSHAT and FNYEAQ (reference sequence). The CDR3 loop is CASSLGYQGETQYF. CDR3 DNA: TGTGCTAGCAGCTTAGGTTACCAGGGGGAGACCCAGTACTTC.

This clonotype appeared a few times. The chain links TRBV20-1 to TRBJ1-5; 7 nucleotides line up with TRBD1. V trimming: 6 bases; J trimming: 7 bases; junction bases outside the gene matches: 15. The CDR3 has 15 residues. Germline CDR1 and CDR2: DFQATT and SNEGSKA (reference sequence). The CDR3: CSASPGQRSGQPQHF. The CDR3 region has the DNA TGCAGTGCCTCACCGGGACAGCGGTCGGGACAGCCCCAGCATTTT.

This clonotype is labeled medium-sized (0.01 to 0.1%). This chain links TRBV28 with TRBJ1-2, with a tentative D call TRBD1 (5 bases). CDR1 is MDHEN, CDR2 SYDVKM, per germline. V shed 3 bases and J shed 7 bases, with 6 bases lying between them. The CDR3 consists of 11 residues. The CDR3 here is CASSLGGGYTF. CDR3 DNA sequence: TGTGCCAGCAGTTTGGGGGGTGGCTACACCTTC.

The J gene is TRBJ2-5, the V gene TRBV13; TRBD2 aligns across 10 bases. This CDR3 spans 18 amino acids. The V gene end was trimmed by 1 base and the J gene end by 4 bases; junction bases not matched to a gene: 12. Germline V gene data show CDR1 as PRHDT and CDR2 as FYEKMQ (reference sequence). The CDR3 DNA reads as TGTGCCAGCAGCTTAGCGCTAGCGGGAGAGCCAGGCGGAGAGACCCAGTACTTC. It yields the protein CASSLALAGEPGGETQYF.

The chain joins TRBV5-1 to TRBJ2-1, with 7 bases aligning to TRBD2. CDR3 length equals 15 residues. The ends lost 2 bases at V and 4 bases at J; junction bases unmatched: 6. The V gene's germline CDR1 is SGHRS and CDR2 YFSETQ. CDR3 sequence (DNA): TGCGCCAGCAGCTTAGACGGGAGGTTTTACAATGAGCAGTTCTTC. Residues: CASSLDGRFYNEQFF.

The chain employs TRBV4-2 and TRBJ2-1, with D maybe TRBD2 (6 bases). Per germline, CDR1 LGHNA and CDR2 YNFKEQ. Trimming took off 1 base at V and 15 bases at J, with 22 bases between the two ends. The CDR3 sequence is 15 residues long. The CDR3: CASSQVGSGERPRFF. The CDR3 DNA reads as TGTGCCAGCAGCCAAGTGGGTTCGGGGGAGAGGCCGCGGTTCTTC.

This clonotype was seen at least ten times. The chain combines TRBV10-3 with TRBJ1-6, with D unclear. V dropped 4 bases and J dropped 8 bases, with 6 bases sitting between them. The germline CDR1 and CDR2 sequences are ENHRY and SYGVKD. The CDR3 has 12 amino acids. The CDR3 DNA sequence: TGTGCCATCAGTGGAGGTTATTCACCCCTCCACTTT. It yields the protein CAISGGYSPLHF.

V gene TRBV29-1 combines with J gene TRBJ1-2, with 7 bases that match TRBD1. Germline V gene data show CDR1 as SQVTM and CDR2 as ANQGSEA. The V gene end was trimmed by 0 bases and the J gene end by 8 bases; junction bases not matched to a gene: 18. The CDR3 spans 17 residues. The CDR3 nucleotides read TGCAGCGTTGAAGATCTAGGGCAGGCGAGGAAGGGGGCCGGCTACACCTTC. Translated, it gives CSVEDLGQARKGAGYTF.

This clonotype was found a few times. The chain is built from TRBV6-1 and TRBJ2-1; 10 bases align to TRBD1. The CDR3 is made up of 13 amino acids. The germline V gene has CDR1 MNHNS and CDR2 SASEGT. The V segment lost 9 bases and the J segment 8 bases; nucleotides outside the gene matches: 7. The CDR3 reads CARVGQGDDEQFF. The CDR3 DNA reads TGTGCCAGAGTAGGACAGGGGGACGATGAGCAGTTCTTC.

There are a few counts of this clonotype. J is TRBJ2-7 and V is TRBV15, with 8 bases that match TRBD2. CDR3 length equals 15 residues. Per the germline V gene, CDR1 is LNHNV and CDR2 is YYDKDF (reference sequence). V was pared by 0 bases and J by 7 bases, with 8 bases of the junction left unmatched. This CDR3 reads CATSRDRGRSWEQYF. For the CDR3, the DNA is TGTGCCACCAGCAGAGATCGCGGGAGGTCCTGGGAGCAGTACTTC.

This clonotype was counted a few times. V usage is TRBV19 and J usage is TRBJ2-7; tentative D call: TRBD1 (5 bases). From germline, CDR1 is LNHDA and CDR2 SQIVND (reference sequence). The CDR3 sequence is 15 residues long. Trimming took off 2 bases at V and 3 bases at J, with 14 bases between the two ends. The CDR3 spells CASSIQGTMRYEQYF. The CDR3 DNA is TGTGCCAGTAGTATACAGGGTACGATGCGCTACGAGCAGTACTTC.

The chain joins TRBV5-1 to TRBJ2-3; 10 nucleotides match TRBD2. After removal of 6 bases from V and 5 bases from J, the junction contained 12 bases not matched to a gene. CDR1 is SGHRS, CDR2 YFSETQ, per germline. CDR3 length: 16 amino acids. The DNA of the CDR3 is TGCGCCAGCACCCCCCGGCTAGCGGGAGCTGGAGATACGCAGTATTTT. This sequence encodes CASTPRLAGAGDTQYF.

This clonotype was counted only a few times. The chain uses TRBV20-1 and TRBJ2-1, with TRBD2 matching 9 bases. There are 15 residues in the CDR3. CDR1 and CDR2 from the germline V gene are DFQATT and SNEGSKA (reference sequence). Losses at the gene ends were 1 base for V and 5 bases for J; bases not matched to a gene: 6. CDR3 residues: CSARVVAGVHNEQFF. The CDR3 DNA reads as TGCAGTGCTAGAGTTGTAGCGGGAGTCCACAATGAGCAGTTCTTC.

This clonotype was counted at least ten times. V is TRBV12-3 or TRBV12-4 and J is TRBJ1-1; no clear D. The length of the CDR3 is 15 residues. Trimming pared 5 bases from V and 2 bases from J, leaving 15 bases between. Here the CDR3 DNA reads TGTGCCAGCAGTGCTCACCGGGCCGTTAACACTGAAGCTTTCTTT. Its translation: CASSAHRAVNTEAFF.

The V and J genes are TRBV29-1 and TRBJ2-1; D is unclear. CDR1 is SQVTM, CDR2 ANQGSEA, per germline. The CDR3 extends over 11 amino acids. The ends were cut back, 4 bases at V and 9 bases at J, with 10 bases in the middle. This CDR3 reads CSVVLEGEQFF. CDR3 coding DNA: TGCAGCGTTGTTCTAGAAGGTGAGCAGTTCTTC.

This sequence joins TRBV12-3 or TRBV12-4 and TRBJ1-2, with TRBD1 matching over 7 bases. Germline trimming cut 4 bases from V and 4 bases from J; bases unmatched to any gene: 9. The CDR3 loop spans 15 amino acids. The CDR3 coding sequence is TGTGCCAGCAGTTCCTATACAGGGGTAGCCTATGGCTACACCTTC. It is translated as CASSSYTGVAYGYTF.

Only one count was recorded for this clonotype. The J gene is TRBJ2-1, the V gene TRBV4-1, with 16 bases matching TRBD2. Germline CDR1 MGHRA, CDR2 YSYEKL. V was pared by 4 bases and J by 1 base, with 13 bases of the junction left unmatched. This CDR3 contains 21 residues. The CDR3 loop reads CASSRIPGLAGGRSSYNEQFF. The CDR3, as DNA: TGCGCCAGCAGCCGAATCCCGGGACTAGCGGGAGGGCGGAGTTCCTACAATGAGCAGTTCTTC.

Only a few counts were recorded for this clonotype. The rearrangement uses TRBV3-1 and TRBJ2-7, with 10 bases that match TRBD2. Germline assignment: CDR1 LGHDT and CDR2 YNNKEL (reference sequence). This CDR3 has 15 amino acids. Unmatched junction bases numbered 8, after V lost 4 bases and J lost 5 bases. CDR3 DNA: TGTGCCAGCAGCCTAGGGAGGCTAGCGGGAGACGAGCAGTACTTC. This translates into CASSLGRLAGDEQYF.

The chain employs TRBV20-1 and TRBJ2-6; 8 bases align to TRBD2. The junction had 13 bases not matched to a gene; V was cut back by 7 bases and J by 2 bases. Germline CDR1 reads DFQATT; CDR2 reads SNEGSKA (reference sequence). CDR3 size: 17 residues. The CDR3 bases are TGCAGTGTCAGCCCTCAGCGGGAGTTGACTGGGGCCAACGTCCTGACTTTC. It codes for CSVSPQRELTGANVLTF.

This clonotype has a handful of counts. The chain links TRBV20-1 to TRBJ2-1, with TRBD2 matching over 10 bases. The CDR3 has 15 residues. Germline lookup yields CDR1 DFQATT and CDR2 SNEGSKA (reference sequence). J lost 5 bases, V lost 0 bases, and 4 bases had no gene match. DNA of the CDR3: TGCAGTGCTAGAGATCCCCTAGCGGGAGACAATGAGCAGTTCTTC. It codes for CSARDPLAGDNEQFF.

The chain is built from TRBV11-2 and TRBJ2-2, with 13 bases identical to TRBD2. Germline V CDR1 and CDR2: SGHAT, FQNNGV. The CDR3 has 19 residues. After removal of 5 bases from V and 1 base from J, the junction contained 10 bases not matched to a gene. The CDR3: CASSQGPRLAGGNTGELFF. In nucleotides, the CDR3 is TGTGCCAGCAGCCAGGGACCCCGACTAGCGGGAGGGAACACCGGGGAGCTGTTTTTT. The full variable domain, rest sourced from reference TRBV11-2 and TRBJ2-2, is EAGVAQSPRYKIIEKRQSVAFWCNPISGHATLYWYQQILGQGPKLLIQFQNNGVVDDSQLPKDRFSAERLKGVDSTLKIQPAKLEDSAVYLCASSQGPRLAGGNTGELFFGEGSRLTVL.

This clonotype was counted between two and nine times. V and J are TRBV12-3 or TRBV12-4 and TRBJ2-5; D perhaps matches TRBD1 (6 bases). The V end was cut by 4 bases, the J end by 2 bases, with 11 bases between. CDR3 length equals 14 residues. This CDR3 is CASSSLQGQETQYF. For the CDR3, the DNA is TGTGCCAGCAGTTCCCTACAGGGACAAGAGACCCAGTACTTC.

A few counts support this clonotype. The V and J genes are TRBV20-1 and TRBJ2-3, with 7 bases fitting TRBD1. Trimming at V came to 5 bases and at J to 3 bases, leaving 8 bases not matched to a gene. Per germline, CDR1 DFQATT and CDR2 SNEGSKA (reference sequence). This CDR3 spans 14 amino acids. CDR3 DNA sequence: TGCAGTGCTGCGAACGACAGGGTAACAGATACGCAGTATTTT. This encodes CSAANDRVTDTQYF.